Below, 30 T cell receptor beta chains from the same sample are listed, as sequenced in a study of Graves' ophthalmopathy and Graves' hyperthyroidism. RNA transcripts were the template, and TCR beta CDR3 regions were amplified from them. Scientists carried out first-round RT-PCR using HTBI primers and then a second-round multiplex PCR. TCRdb re-called the multiplex PCR reads through MiXCR, storing one row per CDR3 protein. The sample lists around 590,000 distinct CDR3 sequences; about two fifths were seen once. Input material: peripheral blood or thyroid tissue (not recorded which). These receptors were obtained from an adult man with Graves' hyperthyroidism.

This clonotype was found many times. The rearrangement links TRBV20-1 to TRBJ2-7; possibly TRBD1 or TRBD2 for D (5 bases each). With 6 bases removed from V and 5 bases from J, the gap between germline ends came to 20 bases. Germline V lookup: CDR1 DFQATT, CDR2 SNEGSKA (reference sequence). The CDR3 loop spans 14 amino acids. The CDR3, as DNA: TGCAGTGCCTCCTTTTTAACGGGGCCAAACGAGCAGTACTTC. Its translation: CSASFLTGPNEQYF.

The chain links TRBV10-3 to TRBJ2-5; possible D gene TRBD2, 6 bases. The germline CDR1 and CDR2 sequences are ENHRY and SYGVKD. This CDR3 is 13 amino acids long. V lost 11 bases and J 9 bases, leaving 22 bases between the germline ends. The CDR3 coding sequence is TGTGCCGGCAGACTAATGGTTGGGGAGGCCCAGTACTTC. Protein sequence: CAGRLMVGEAQYF.

This clonotype has at least ten counts. The chain is built from TRBV12-3 or TRBV12-4 and TRBJ2-7; 10 bases are shared with TRBD2. The CDR3 loop spans 14 amino acids. Germline trimming cut 3 bases from V and 3 bases from J; bases unmatched to any gene: 2. The CDR3 loop reads CASSFTSGIYEQYF. CDR3 coding DNA: TGTGCCAGCAGTTTCACTAGCGGGATCTACGAGCAGTACTTC.

Turning to this clonotype: Being one base from a much bigger clone, this may be a read error. No conserved phenylalanine or tryptophan is present at the end of the CDR3, so a read error is the likely explanation. V usage is TRBV7-2 and J usage is TRBJ2-5, with TRBD2 as a possible D gene (5 bases). V lost 1 base to trimming and J lost 5 bases, with 14 bases between them. Germline V gene sequence: CDR1 SGHTA, CDR2 FQGNSA. There are 15 residues in the CDR3. CDR3 protein: CASSLVSSTRETQYL. Here the CDR3 DNA reads TGTGCCAGCAGCTTAGTGTCTAGCACAAGGGAGACCCAGTACCTC.

This clonotype was counted once. The chain employs TRBV14 and TRBJ2-2, with D perhaps assigned TRBD1 or TRBD2 (5 bases each). V lost 8 bases and J 4 bases, leaving 20 bases between the germline ends. The germline gives CDR1 SGHDN, CDR2 FVKESK. This CDR3 spans 16 amino acids. CDR3 loop: CASSPPVRDVTGELFF. The DNA for the CDR3 is TGTGCCAGCTCACCACCGGTGAGGGACGTCACCGGGGAGCTGTTTTTT.

Ten or more counts support this clonotype. The chain recombines TRBV29-1 with TRBJ2-7, with TRBD1 as a possible D gene (6 bases). CDR1 is SQVTM, CDR2 ANQGSEA, per germline. Between the trimmed V and J ends, which lost 3 bases and 0 bases, there was a span of 15 bases. The length of the CDR3 is 15 residues. The CDR3 DNA reads as TGCAGCGTTGAGGATCGGGACAAGAGCTCCTACGAGCAGTACTTC. Amino acids: CSVEDRDKSSYEQYF.

This clonotype was observed at least ten times. V usage is TRBV10-3 and J usage is TRBJ2-5; D might be TRBD2 (5 bases). The V end lost 4 bases, the J end lost 5 bases, and 8 bases lay between the germline ends. The CDR3 loop spans 12 amino acids. The germline gives CDR1 ENHRY, CDR2 SYGVKD. CDR3 residues: CAISAGEETQYF. CDR3 nucleotide sequence: TGTGCCATCAGTGCCGGGGAGGAGACCCAGTACTTC.

This clonotype showed up just once. This may be a read error, as it is one base from a much larger clone. This sequence joins TRBV19 and TRBJ1-5, with D uncertain. This CDR3 is 15 amino acids long. Germline V gives CDR1 LNHDA, CDR2 SQIVND (reference sequence). CDR3 sequence (DNA): TGTGCCAGTAGAGCGGAAATCGGTGTCAATCGGCCCCAGCATTTT. Translated: CASRAEIGVNRPQHF. Drawing the rest from reference TRBV19 and TRBJ1-5, the complete variable domain is DGGITQSPKYLFRKEGQNVTLSCEQNLNHDAMYWYRQDPGQGLRLIYYSQIVNDFQKGDIAEGYSVSREKKESFPLTVTSAQKNPTAFYLCASRAEIGVNRPQHFGDGTRLSIL.

This clonotype was picked up many times. CDR3: CASSESEPRPHEQYF. Here the CDR3 DNA reads TGCGCCAGCAGTGAGTCGGAGCCCAGGCCCCACGAGCAGTACTTC. The V call is TRBV10-2, the J call TRBJ2-7, with no clear D. The length of the CDR3 is 15 residues. V was cut by 0 bases and J by 5 bases, with 14 bases left in between. CDR1 WSHSY and CDR2 SAAADI come from the germline V gene.

This clonotype was found many times. The rearrangement links TRBV2 to TRBJ1-3; D is unclear. Germline lookup yields CDR1 SNHLY and CDR2 FYNNEI. The CDR3 sequence is 16 residues long. V lost 1 base to trimming and J lost 0 bases, with 10 bases between them. CDR3 in DNA: TGTGCCAGCAGTGAAGAGTGGGAGAGCTCTGGAAACACCATATATTTT. Its protein product is CASSEEWESSGNTIYF.

This chain uses TRBV12-3 or TRBV12-4 with TRBJ2-5; 7 bases fit TRBD2. Trimming took 6 bases from V and 9 from J; bases not matched to a gene: 10. The CDR3 runs 13 residues. The CDR3 sequence: CASSSWGGVPQYF. CDR3 bases: TGTGCCAGCAGCTCCTGGGGAGGGGTGCCCCAGTACTTC.

This clonotype was observed many times. The rearrangement uses TRBV20-1 and TRBJ1-6; maybe TRBD1 (5 bases). CDR1 DFQATT and CDR2 SNEGSKA come from the germline V gene (reference sequence). The germline V and J ends were trimmed by 6 bases and 7 bases, with 16 bases remaining between them. This CDR3 spans 14 amino acids. CDR3 sequence: CSAFDSRPNSPLHF. CDR3 nucleotide sequence: TGCAGTGCCTTCGACAGCCGCCCCAATTCACCCCTCCACTTT.

In the case of this clonotype: A clone one base away is much larger, so this may be a read error. This sequence joins TRBV6-5 and TRBJ2-7; D may correspond to TRBD1 or TRBD2 (7 bases each). The germline V gene has CDR1 MNHEY and CDR2 SVGAGI. The CDR3 runs 15 residues. The CDR3 bases are TGTGCCAGCATGAGGGACAGCGGGGCTTCCTACGAGCGGTACTTC. The encoded protein is CASMRDSGASYERYF.

This clonotype occurred a few times. The CDR3 region has the DNA TGTGCCAGCAGCGAGACCGCTAAAGCCTACGAGCAGTACTTC. It codes for CASSETAKAYEQYF. This rearrangement joins TRBV7-9 to TRBJ2-7; D call uncertain. Germline values: CDR1 SEHNR, CDR2 FQNEAQ (reference sequence). CDR3 length equals 14 residues. V was clipped by 5 bases and J by 2 bases, with 13 bases between them.

The V and J genes are TRBV7-6 and TRBJ2-7; 8 nucleotides line up with TRBD2. With the DNA end fitting TRBJ2-1 better, the J assignment may be wrong. The length of the CDR3 is 16 residues. Germline CDR1 reads SGHVS; CDR2 reads FNYEAQ. Written as DNA, the CDR3 is TGTGCCAGCAGCTTAGGCACTAGCGGATCTTACAATGAGCAGTTCTTC. Translating it yields CASSLGTSGSYNEQFF.

About this clonotype: A much larger clone sits a single nucleotide away, making a read error possible. The rearrangement joins TRBV7-9 to TRBJ1-1, with D unclear. Germline CDR1 reads SEHNR; CDR2 reads FQNEAQ (reference sequence). V gave up 7 bases and J gave up 3 bases, with 12 bases separating them. This CDR3 region has 13 residues. The CDR3 sequence is CASTGGADTEAFF. In DNA, the CDR3 is TGTGCCAGCACCGGCGGAGCCGACACTGAAGCTTTCTTT. Together with reference TRBV7-9 and TRBJ1-1, the CDR3 gives the full variable domain: DTGVSQNPRHKITKRGQNVTFRCDPISEHNRLYWYRQTLGQGPEFLTYFQNEAQLEKSRLLSDRFSAERPKGSFSTLEIQRTEQGDSAMYLCASTGGADTEAFFGQGTRLTVV.

J is TRBJ1-6 and V is TRBV10-2; D may be TRBD1 (6 bases). V lost 5 bases and J lost 5, with 19 bases in between. The length of the CDR3 is 17 residues. Germline CDR1 reads WSHSY; CDR2 reads SAAADI. CDR3 residues: CASSPVRDGQNNSPLHF. For the CDR3, the DNA is TGCGCCAGCAGTCCGGTCAGGGACGGACAGAATAATTCACCCCTCCACTTT.

The V and J genes are TRBV19 and TRBJ1-1, with 9 bases that match TRBD1. V trimming: 6 bases; J trimming: 2 bases; junction bases outside the gene matches: 10. Germline V gene data show CDR1 as LNHDA and CDR2 as SQIVND (reference sequence). This CDR3 contains 16 residues. The CDR3 coding sequence is TGTGCCAGTAGAGAGAGGACAGGGGATGGCAACACTGAAGCTTTCTTT. This translates into CASRERTGDGNTEAFF.

The chain is built from TRBV7-2 and TRBJ2-6; TRBD1 matches 7 bases. Germline V CDR1 and CDR2: SGHTA, FQGNSA. This CDR3 is 17 amino acids long. V dropped 3 bases and J dropped 4; count of bases not matched to a gene: 9. The CDR3 loop is CASSFRGQSWGANVLTF. CDR3 in DNA: TGTGCCAGCAGCTTTAGGGGACAGTCTTGGGGGGCCAACGTCCTGACTTTC. The whole variable domain, filled in from reference TRBV7-2 and TRBJ2-6, reads GAGVSQSPSNKVTEKGKDVELRCDPISGHTALYWYRQSLGQGLEFLIYFQGNSAPDKSGLPSDRFSAERTGGSVSTLTIQRTQQEDSAVYLCASSFRGQSWGANVLTFGAGSRLTVL.

The rearrangement links TRBV19 to TRBJ1-2, with D tentatively TRBD1 (5 bases). V gave up 7 bases and J gave up 11 bases, with 20 bases separating them. CDR1 and CDR2 (germline): LNHDA, SQIVND (reference sequence). This CDR3 is built from 13 residues. DNA for the CDR3: TGTGCCAGTAATCGAGGGGAGAACGGAGTTTACACCTTC. Translated: CASNRGENGVYTF.

This clonotype was counted many times. The CDR3 coding sequence is TGTGCCAGCAGTTTGGGCCTGGGACAGCGCCAAGAGACCCAGTACTTC. Translation gives CASSLGLGQRQETQYF. The chain has TRBV28 and TRBJ2-5; TRBD1 agrees at 7 bases. The J segment lost 1 base and the V segment lost 3 bases, leaving 8 bases of the junction unmatched. The CDR3 loop spans 16 amino acids. Germline loops: CDR1 MDHEN, CDR2 SYDVKM.

This clonotype has a count of ten or more. CDR3 DNA: TGCGCCAGCAGCTGGGGCTACCGGGACAAAGAGCAGTACTTC. It codes for CASSWGYRDKEQYF. The V gene is TRBV5-1, the J gene TRBJ2-7, with a weak D call TRBD1 (6 bases). The CDR3 loop spans 14 amino acids. The V and J ends lost 3 bases and 7 bases respectively, with 17 bases between them. Germline V CDR1 and CDR2: SGHRS, YFSETQ.

V is TRBV13 and J is TRBJ2-2; 7 bases are a match to TRBD2. Germline trimming cut 4 bases from V and 8 bases from J; bases unmatched to any gene: 1. This CDR3 has 12 residues. Per germline, CDR1 PRHDT and CDR2 FYEKMQ (reference sequence). The CDR3 here is CASSSLAGELFF. As DNA, the CDR3 is TGTGCCAGCAGCTCACTAGCGGGGGAGCTGTTTTTT. The full variable domain, with the rest looked up from reference TRBV13 and TRBJ2-2, is AAGVIQSPRHLIKEKRETATLKCYPIPRHDTVYWYQQGPGQDPQFLISFYEKMQSDKGSIPDRFSAQQFSDYHSELNMSSLELGDSALYFCASSSLAGELFFGEGSRLTVL.

This clonotype was counted only a few times. This sequence joins TRBV20-1 and TRBJ1-5; D ambiguous. This CDR3 comprises 14 residues. Germline CDR1 is DFQATT and CDR2 is SNEGSKA (reference sequence). With 2 bases removed from V and 3 bases from J, the gap between germline ends came to 11 bases. The CDR3 DNA reads TGCAGTGCTAGAAAGGGCACAGACAATCAGCCCCAGCATTTT. It translates to CSARKGTDNQPQHF.

A word on this clonotype: A much larger clone lies a single base off, so this may be a read error. The chain links TRBV5-1 to TRBJ1-2; 9 nucleotides line up with TRBD1. From germline, CDR1 is SGHRS and CDR2 YFSETQ. This CDR3 is built from 15 residues. The CDR3 sequence is CASSYDRGANYGCTF. The CDR3 DNA reads TGCGCCAGCAGCTACGACAGGGGGGCTAACTATGGCTGCACCTTC.

This clonotype has just a few counts. V is TRBV18 and J is TRBJ2-5; TRBD1 matches 7 bases. Germline CDR1 is KGHSH and CDR2 is LQKENI. This CDR3 region has 15 residues. Trimming cost V 6 bases and J 5 bases; bases outside gene matches: 12. The chain's CDR3 is CASSSIRGTPETQYF. In DNA, the CDR3 is TGTGCCAGCTCCTCAATCAGGGGGACGCCGGAGACCCAGTACTTC.

This sequence joins TRBV29-1 and TRBJ2-7; 8 bases fit TRBD1. J was trimmed by 0 bases and V by 8 bases; bases with no gene match: 9. CDR1 is SQVTM and CDR2 is ANQGSEA in the germline V gene. This CDR3 region has 14 residues. The CDR3 coding sequence is TGCAGCCCTAGAGACAGGGGCCACTCCTACGAGCAGTACTTC. Protein product: CSPRDRGHSYEQYF.

This chain uses TRBV6-5 with TRBJ1-2; D is unresolved. Trimming removed 0 bases from V and 3 bases from J, with 5 bases in between. Germline V gives CDR1 MNHEY, CDR2 SVGAGI. The CDR3 spans 13 residues. The CDR3 here is CASSYSLDYGYTF. CDR3 sequence (DNA): TGTGCCAGCAGTTACTCGCTGGACTATGGCTACACCTTC.

At least ten counts were recorded for this clonotype. At one of its ends the junction is not consistent with the germline gene, which may arise from a read error. The chain links TRBV7-7 to TRBJ2-5, with D perhaps TRBD1 (6 bases). The CDR3 loop spans 14 amino acids. Germline values: CDR1 SSHAT, CDR2 FNYEAQ (reference sequence). The chain's CDR3 is CASSPATGQETQYF. CDR3 DNA sequence: TGTGCTAGCAGCCCTGCGACAGGTCAAGAGACCCAGTACTTC.

This chain joins TRBV4-2 and TRBJ1-1, with D tentatively TRBD1 (5 bases). V lost 0 bases and J lost 6, with 14 bases in between. CDR1 is LGHNA and CDR2 is YNFKEQ in the germline V gene. CDR3 size: 15 residues. Here the CDR3 DNA reads TGTGCCAGCAGCCAAGAACCAGGGATGATCGCTGAAGCTTTCTTT. Its protein is CASSQEPGMIAEAFF.